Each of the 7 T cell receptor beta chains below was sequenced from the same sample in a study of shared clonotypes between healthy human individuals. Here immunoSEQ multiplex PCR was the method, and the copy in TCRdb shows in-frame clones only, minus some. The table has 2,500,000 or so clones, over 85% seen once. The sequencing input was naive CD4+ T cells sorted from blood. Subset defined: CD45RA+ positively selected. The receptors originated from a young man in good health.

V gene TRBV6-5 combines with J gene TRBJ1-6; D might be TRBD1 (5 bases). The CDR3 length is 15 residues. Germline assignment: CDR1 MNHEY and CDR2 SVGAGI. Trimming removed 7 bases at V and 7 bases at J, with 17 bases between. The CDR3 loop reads CASNQGQGGNSPLHF. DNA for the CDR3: TGTGCCAGCAACCAGGGTCAGGGTGGCAATTCACCCCTCCACTTT.

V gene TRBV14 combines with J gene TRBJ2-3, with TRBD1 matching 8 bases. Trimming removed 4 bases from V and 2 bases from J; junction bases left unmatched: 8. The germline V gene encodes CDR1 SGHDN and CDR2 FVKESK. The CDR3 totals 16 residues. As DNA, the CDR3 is TGTGCCAGCAGCCTCCTGCAGGGGGCCCTCACAGATACGCAGTATTTT. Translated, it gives CASSLLQGALTDTQYF. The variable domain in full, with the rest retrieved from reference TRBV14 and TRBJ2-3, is EAGVTQFPSHSVIEKGQTVTLRCDPISGHDNLYWYRRVMGKEIKFLLHFVKESKQDESGMPNNRFLAERTGGTYSTLKVQPAELEDSGVYFCASSLLQGALTDTQYFGPGTRLTVL.

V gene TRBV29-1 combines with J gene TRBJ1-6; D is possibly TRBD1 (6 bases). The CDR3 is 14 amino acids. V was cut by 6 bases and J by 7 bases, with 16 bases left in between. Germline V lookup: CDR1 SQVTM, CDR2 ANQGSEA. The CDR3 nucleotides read TGCAGCGTACCCTGGGGGCAGGGAAATTCACCCCTCCACTTT. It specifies CSVPWGQGNSPLHF.

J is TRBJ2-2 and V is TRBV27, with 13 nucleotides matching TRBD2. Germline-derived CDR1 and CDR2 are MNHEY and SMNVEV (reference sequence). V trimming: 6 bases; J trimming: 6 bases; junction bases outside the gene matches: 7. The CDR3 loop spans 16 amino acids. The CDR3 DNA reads TGTGCCAGCAGAGCTGAGGGACTAGCGGGACCCGGGGAGCTGTTTTTT. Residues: CASRAEGLAGPGELFF.

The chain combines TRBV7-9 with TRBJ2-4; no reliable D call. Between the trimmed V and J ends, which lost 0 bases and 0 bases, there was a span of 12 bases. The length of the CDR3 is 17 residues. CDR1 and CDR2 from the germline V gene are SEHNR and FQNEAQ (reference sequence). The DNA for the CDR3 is TGTGCCAGCAGCTTAGCGGGCAGCCGGCTAGCCAAAAACATTCAGTACTTC. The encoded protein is CASSLAGSRLAKNIQYF.

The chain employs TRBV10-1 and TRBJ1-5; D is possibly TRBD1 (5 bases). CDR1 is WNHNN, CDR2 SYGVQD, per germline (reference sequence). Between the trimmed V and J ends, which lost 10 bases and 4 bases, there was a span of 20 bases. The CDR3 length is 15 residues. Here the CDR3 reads CAISPPRGSNQPQHF. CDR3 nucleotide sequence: TGCGCCATCTCCCCCCCGAGGGGTTCTAATCAGCCCCAGCATTTT.

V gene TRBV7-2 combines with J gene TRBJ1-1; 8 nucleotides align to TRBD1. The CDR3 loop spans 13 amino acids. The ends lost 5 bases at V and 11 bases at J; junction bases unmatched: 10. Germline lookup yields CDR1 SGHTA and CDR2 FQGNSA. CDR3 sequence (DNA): TGTGCCAGCAGCCCCCGGCAGGGGGCGGCGGCTTTCTTT. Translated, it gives CASSPRQGAAAFF.